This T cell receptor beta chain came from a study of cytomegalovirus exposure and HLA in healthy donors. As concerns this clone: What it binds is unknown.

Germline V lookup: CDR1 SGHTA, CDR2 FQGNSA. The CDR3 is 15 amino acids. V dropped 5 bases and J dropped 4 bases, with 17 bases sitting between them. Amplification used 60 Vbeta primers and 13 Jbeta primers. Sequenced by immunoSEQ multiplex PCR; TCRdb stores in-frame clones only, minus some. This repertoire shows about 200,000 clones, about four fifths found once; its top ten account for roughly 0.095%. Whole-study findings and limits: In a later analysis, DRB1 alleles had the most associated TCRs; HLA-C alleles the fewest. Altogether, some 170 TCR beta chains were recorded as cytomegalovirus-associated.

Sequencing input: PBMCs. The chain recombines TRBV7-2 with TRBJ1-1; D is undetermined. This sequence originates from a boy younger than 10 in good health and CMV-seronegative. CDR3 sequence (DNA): TGTGCCAGCAGCCCGTGGCGGGCTCTCTTCACTGAAGCTTTCTTT. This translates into CASSPWRALFTEAFF.